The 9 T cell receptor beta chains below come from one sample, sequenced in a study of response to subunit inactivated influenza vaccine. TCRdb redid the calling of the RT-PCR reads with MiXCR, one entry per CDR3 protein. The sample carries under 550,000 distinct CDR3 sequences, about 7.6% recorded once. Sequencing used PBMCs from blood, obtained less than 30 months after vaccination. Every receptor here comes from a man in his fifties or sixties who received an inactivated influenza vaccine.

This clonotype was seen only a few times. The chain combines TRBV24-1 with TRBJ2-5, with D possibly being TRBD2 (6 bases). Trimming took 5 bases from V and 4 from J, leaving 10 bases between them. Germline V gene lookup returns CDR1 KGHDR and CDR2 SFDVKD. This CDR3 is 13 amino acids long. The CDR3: CATSAGLPETQYF. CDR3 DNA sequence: TGTGCCACCAGTGCGGGACTTCCAGAGACCCAGTACTTC.

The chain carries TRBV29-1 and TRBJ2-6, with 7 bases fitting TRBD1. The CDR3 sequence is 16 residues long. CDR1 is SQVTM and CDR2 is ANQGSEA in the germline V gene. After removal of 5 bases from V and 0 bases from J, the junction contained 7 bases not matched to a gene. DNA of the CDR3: TGCAGCGTTTACAAACAGGGGAACTCTGGGGCCAACGTCCTGACTTTC. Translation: CSVYKQGNSGANVLTF.

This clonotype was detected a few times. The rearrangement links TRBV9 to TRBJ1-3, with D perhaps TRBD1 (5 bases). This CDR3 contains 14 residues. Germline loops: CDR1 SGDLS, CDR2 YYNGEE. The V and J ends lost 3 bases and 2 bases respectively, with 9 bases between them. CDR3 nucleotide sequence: TGTGCCAGCAGCGCACAGGTGACTGGAAACACCATATATTTT. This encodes CASSAQVTGNTIYF. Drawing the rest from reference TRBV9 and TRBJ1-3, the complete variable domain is DSGVTQTPKHLITATGQRVTLRCSPRSGDLSVYWYQQSLDQGLQFLIQYYNGEERAKGNILERFSAQQFPDLHSELNLSSLELGDSALYFCASSAQVTGNTIYFGEGSWLTVV.

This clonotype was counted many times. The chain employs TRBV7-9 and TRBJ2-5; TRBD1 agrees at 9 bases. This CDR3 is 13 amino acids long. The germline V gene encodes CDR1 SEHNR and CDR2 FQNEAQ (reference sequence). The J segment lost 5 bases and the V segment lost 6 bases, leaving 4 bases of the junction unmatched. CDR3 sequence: CASRGQGVETQYF. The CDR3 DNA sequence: TGTGCCAGCAGGGGACAGGGTGTGGAGACCCAGTACTTC.

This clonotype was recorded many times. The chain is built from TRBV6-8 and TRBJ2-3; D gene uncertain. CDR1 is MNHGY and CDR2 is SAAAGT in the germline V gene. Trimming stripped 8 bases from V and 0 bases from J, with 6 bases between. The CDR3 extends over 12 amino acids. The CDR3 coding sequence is TGTGCCAGCTCCGCTAGCACAGATACGCAGTATTTT. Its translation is CASSASTDTQYF.

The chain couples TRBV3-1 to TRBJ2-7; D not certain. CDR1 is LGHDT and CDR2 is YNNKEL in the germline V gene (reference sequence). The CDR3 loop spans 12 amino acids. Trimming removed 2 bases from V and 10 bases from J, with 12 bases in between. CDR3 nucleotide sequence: TGTGCCAGCAGCCAACTACCGACGGTCCAGTACTTC. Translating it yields CASSQLPTVQYF.

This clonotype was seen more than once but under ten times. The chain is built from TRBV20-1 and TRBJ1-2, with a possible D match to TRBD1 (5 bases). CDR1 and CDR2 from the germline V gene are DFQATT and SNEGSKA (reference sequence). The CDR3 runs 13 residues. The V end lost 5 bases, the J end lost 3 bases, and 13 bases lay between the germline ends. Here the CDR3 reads CSASGVGDYGYTF. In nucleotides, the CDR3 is TGCAGTGCTTCGGGGGTGGGAGACTATGGCTACACCTTC.

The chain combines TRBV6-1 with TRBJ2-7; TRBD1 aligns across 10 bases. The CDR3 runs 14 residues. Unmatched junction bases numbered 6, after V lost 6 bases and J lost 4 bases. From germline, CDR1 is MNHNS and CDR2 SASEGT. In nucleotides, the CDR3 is TGTGCCAGCAGAGTGGGACAGGGGTTTTACGAGCAGTACTTC. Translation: CASRVGQGFYEQYF.

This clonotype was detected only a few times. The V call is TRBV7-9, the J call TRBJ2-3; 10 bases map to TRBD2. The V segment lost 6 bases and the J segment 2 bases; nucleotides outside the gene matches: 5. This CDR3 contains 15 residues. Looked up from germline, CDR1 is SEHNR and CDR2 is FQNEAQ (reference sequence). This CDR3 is CASRTLAGATDTQYF. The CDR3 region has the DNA TGTGCCAGCAGAACTCTAGCGGGAGCCACAGATACGCAGTATTTT.